Listed below are T cell receptor beta chains from one sample, sequenced in a study of control samples from healthy donors and cancer patients. Profiled with immunoSEQ multiplex PCR; TCRdb holds only in-frame clones, not every one. In the table there are approximately 150,000 clones, approximately 93% of which are singletons. What was sequenced was blood. These TCRs come from a man between 18 and 29 years old in good health. The CDR3 runs from the conserved cysteine through the conserved F or W. The D gene is left open where the match is weak. Clone size is shown for a subset of rows, as once, few, many or a class of expanded clone.

TRBD1	TRBV30	NA	TRBJ1-2	CAWSNRGDYGYTF	TGTGCCTGGAGTAACAGGGGGGACTATGGCTACACCTTC
NA	TRBV27	NA	TRBJ1-6	CARRSGSYNSPLHF	TGTGCCAGGAGGTCGGGATCCTATAATTCACCCCTCCACTTT
NA	TRBV10-3	NA	TRBJ2-5	CAISESGKGGQETQYF	TGTGCCATCAGTGAGTCCGGGAAGGGGGGTCAAGAGACCCAGTACTTC
NA	TRBV4-2	NA	TRBJ1-1	CASSQFSGNGTEAFF	TGTGCCAGCAGCCAATTCTCAGGGAATGGCACTGAAGCTTTCTTT
NA	TRBV10-1	NA	TRBJ1-6	CASSQGRFVAGSPLHF	TGCGCCAGCAGTCAGGGCCGGTTCGTTGCAGGGTCACCCCTCCACTTT
NA	TRBV28	NA	TRBJ2-7	CATERGLSYEQYF	TGTGCCACCGAAAGGGGCCTGAGCTACGAGCAGTACTTC
NA	TRBV30	NA	TRBJ1-1	CAWSVRWPVMNTEAFF	TGTGCCTGGAGTGTACGATGGCCAGTCATGAACACTGAAGCTTTCTTT
TRBD1	TRBV9	NA	TRBJ1-1	CASSLTGKDRAFF	TGTGCCAGCAGCTTGACAGGGAAAGATCGAGCTTTCTTT
NA	TRBV7-3	once	TRBJ2-1	CASSLSSSNEQFF	TGTGCCAGCAGCTTATCCTCTTCGAATGAGCAGTTCTTC
NA	TRBV19	NA	TRBJ2-1	CASSLASSYNEQFF	TGTGCCAGTAGTTTGGCCAGCTCCTACAATGAGCAGTTCTTC
TRBD1	TRBV5-4	NA	TRBJ2-7	CASSASGQGPLEQYF	TGTGCCAGCAGCGCCTCGGGACAGGGGCCCTTGGAGCAGTACTTC
TRBD1	TRBV29-1	few	TRBJ1-1	CSVFHRGTEAFF	TGCAGCGTTTTTCACAGGGGCACTGAAGCTTTCTTT
TRBD1	TRBV28	NA	TRBJ1-2	CASSLYDRGGGYTF	TGTGCCAGCAGCTTATACGACAGGGGTGGGGGCTACACCTTC
NA	TRBV25-1	NA	TRBJ2-2	CASSERISNTGELFF	TGTGCCAGCAGTGAAAGAATTTCGAACACCGGGGAGCTGTTTTTT
NA	TRBV27	NA	TRBJ1-6	CASTADGEFYNSPLHF	TGTGCCAGCACCGCGGACGGAGAGTTCTATAATTCACCCCTCCACTTT
NA	TRBV5-4	NA	TRBJ2-2	CASSYGTAGELFF	TGTGCCAGCAGCTACGGGACGGCCGGGGAGCTGTTTTTT
NA	TRBV5-1	NA	TRBJ2-1	CASSLADNTEQFF	TGCGCCAGCAGCTTGGCCGATAACACTGAGCAGTTCTTC
NA	TRBV27	NA	TRBJ1-2	CASSPGYRGVYGYTF	TGTGCCAGCAGTCCCGGCTACAGAGGGGTATATGGCTACACCTTC
NA	TRBV5-1	NA	TRBJ1-1	CASSSRSREMNTEAFF	TGCGCCAGCAGCAGCCGGTCAAGAGAAATGAACACTGAAGCTTTCTTT
NA	TRBV12-5	NA	TRBJ2-7	CASGLDRYYEQYF	TGTGCTAGTGGTTTAGACAGATACTACGAGCAGTACTTC
NA	TRBV5-4	NA	TRBJ1-5	CASSLGIDGNQPQHF	TGTGCCAGCAGCTTGGGGATCGACGGCAATCAGCCCCAGCATTTT
NA	TRBV13	NA	TRBJ1-2	CASSSDLNYGYTF	TGTGCCAGCAGCTCCGACCTTAACTATGGCTACACCTTC
NA	TRBV21-1	NA	TRBJ1-1	CASSKGAGGLEAFF	TGTGCCAGCAGCAAAGGGGCAGGGGGCTTGGAAGCTTTCTTT
NA	TRBV9	NA	TRBJ2-1	CASSVGSTPPNEQFF	TGTGCCAGCAGCGTAGGTTCTACCCCCCCGAATGAGCAGTTCTTC
TRBD1	TRBV5-1	NA	TRBJ2-4	CASSLNVQGAGIQYF	TGCGCCAGCAGCCTGAACGTACAGGGGGCCGGCATTCAGTACTTC
TRBD1	TRBV15	NA	TRBJ2-1	CATSRSPGTVDEQFF	TGTGCCACCAGCAGATCCCCCGGGACAGTGGATGAGCAGTTCTTC
NA	TRBV14	NA	TRBJ2-3	CASSDTLGISDTQYF	TGTGCCAGCAGCGACACCTTAGGAATTTCAGATACGCAGTATTTT
NA	TRBV9	NA	TRBJ2-7	CASSAAGASSYEQYF	TGTGCCAGCAGCGCGGCGGGGGCCAGTTCCTACGAGCAGTACTTC
TRBD2	TRBV5-4	NA	TRBJ2-7	CASSLDGTSGSYSYEQYF	TGTGCCAGCAGCTTGGACGGGACTAGCGGGAGTTACTCCTACGAGCAGTACTTC
NA	TRBV12-5	NA	TRBJ1-1	CASATGRLEAFF	TGTGCTAGTGCAACAGGGAGGCTTGAAGCTTTCTTT
NA	TRBV18	NA	TRBJ2-1	CASSPLVEQFF	TGTGCCAGCTCACCCCTCGTTGAGCAGTTCTTC
NA	TRBV11-2	NA	TRBJ2-7	CASSLAQYEQYF	TGTGCCAGCAGCTTAGCACAATACGAGCAGTACTTC
TRBD2	TRBV5-6	NA	TRBJ2-3	CASSLGGGRYDTQYF	TGTGCCAGCAGCTTGGGCGGGGGAAGGTACGATACGCAGTATTTT
TRBD1	TRBV27	NA	TRBJ2-7	CAAGGTGIHEQYF	TGTGCAGCCGGCGGGACAGGGATCCACGAGCAGTACTTC
TRBD2	TRBV15	NA	TRBJ2-1	CATSRGGGGGAAYNEQFF	TGTGCCACCAGCAGAGGAGGCGGCGGGGGGGCCGCCTACAATGAGCAGTTCTTC
NA	TRBV25-1	NA	TRBJ1-2	CASSESFESLSGAGYTF	TGTGCCAGCAGTGAATCCTTTGAATCACTTAGTGGGGCCGGCTACACCTTC
NA	TRBV18	NA	TRBJ2-3	CASSPRDIISTDTQYF	TGTGCCAGCTCACCGAGAGACATAATTAGCACAGATACGCAGTATTTT
NA	TRBV7-6	NA	TRBJ2-5	CASSNYPHEGGETQYF	TGTGCCAGCAGCAACTACCCCCATGAGGGTGGTGAGACCCAGTACTTC
NA	TRBV15	NA	TRBJ2-5	CATSRDWPRQGLQETQYF	TGTGCCACCAGCAGAGATTGGCCTCGACAGGGACTCCAAGAGACCCAGTACTTC
NA	TRBV11-2	NA	TRBJ2-1	CASSLYRVYNEQFF	TGTGCCAGCAGCTTATACAGGGTTTACAATGAGCAGTTCTTC
NA	TRBV18	NA	TRBJ1-1	CASSPWPAEAFF	TGTGCCAGCTCACCTTGGCCTGCTGAAGCTTTCTTT
NA	TRBV19	NA	TRBJ2-2	CASSISPGWTGELFF	TGTGCCAGTAGTATATCGCCGGGCTGGACCGGGGAGCTGTTTTTT
NA	TRBV5-3	NA	TRBJ2-7	CASNYEQYF	TGTGCCAGTAATTACGAGCAGTACTTC
TRBD1	TRBV7-3	NA	TRBJ2-5	CATKGARETQYF	TGTGCCACCAAGGGGGCCAGGGAGACCCAGTACTTC
TRBD1	TRBV7-9	NA	TRBJ2-7	CASLGTGRNEQYF	TGTGCCAGCTTGGGGACAGGGCGCAACGAGCAGTACTTC
TRBD1	TRBV27	NA	TRBJ2-3	CASSLVGQSDTQYF	TGTGCCAGCAGTTTAGTGGGACAGTCAGATACGCAGTATTTT
NA	TRBV30	NA	TRBJ1-4	CAWTGTRWEKLFF	TGTGCCTGGACCGGGACGCGTTGGGAAAAACTGTTTTTT
NA	TRBV19	NA	TRBJ2-1	CASSASTRGGLDEQFF	TGTGCCAGTAGTGCCTCCACTAGGGGGGGTTTGGATGAGCAGTTCTTC
NA	TRBV28	NA	TRBJ2-6	CASSPGRISGANVLTF	TGTGCCAGCAGTCCCGGACGGATCTCTGGGGCCAACGTCCTGACTTTC
NA	TRBV27	NA	TRBJ1-2	CASSLSPGANYGYTF	TGTGCCAGCAGTTTATCCCCGGGAGCTAACTATGGCTACACCTTC
TRBD2	TRBV30	NA	TRBJ2-7	CAWSVAGGIYEQYF	TGTGCCTGGAGTGTAGCGGGGGGTATCTACGAGCAGTACTTC
TRBD1	TRBV13	NA	TRBJ1-1	CASRTTGGYAGTEAFF	TGTGCCAGCAGAACGACAGGGGGCTATGCGGGCACTGAAGCTTTCTTT
NA	TRBV19	NA	TRBJ2-5	CASSRLGFQETQYF	TGTGCCAGTAGCCGTCTAGGCTTCCAAGAGACCCAGTACTTC
NA	TRBV11-3	NA	TRBJ2-7	CASSLGAGGGYEQYF	TGTGCCAGCAGCTTAGGCGCAGGGGGAGGCTACGAGCAGTACTTC
TRBD2	TRBV7-2	NA	TRBJ2-5	CASSSGAGGAETQYF	TGTGCCAGCAGCTCAGGCGCGGGAGGCGCAGAGACCCAGTACTTC
NA	TRBV5-4	NA	TRBJ2-7	CASSWGLAEQYF	TGTGCCAGCAGCTGGGGGTTAGCCGAGCAGTACTTC
NA	TRBV11-3	NA	TRBJ2-1	CASSLGLAEQFF	TGTGCCAGCAGCCTAGGGCTGGCGGAGCAGTTCTTC
TRBD1	TRBV27	NA	TRBJ1-5	CASSPRGQVGHQPQHF	TGTGCCAGCAGTCCGAGGGGACAGGTCGGACATCAGCCCCAGCATTTT
NA	TRBV7-9	NA	TRBJ2-3	CASSLGSPRTDTQYF	TGTGCCAGCAGCTTGGGGTCGCCGAGAACAGATACGCAGTATTTT
NA	TRBV6-2/TRBV6-3	NA	TRBJ2-3	CASSYDPKTIFVADTQYF	TGTGCCAGCAGTTATGACCCCAAGACAATTTTTGTTGCGGATACGCAGTATTTT